This T cell receptor beta chain is drawn from a study of memory CD4+ T cells and cytomegalovirus serostatus. The V gene lost 5 bases and the J gene lost 2 bases, with 10 bases spanning the gap. CDR1 MNHEY and CDR2 SVGAGI come from the germline V gene. The CDR3 totals 15 residues. Single viable CD3+CD4+CD8-CD45RO+ cells were sorted as the memory CD4+ T cells. Serostatus was set by detecting CMV pp150, pp28, p38, p52 IgG. Produced via immunoSEQ multiplex PCR; TCRdb's table is partial and in-frame only. The sample has about 60,000 clones; over 75% are singletons. About this clone: Its specificity is not known.

Study observations and caveats: A US-trained random forest predicted CMV serostatus with median AUC around 0.9. Of around 160 reported CMV TCRbeta sequences, 55 to 80 were found in memory CD4+ repertoires.

The sequence derives from an adult in good health and CMV-seronegative. The chain recombines TRBV6-5 with TRBJ1-6; tentatively, D is TRBD1 (5 bases). Sequenced sample: memory CD4+ T cells from blood. This CDR3 is CASSRGRAYNSPLHF. CDR3 DNA: TGTGCCAGCAGTAGGGGAAGGGCCTATAATTCACCCCTCCACTTT.